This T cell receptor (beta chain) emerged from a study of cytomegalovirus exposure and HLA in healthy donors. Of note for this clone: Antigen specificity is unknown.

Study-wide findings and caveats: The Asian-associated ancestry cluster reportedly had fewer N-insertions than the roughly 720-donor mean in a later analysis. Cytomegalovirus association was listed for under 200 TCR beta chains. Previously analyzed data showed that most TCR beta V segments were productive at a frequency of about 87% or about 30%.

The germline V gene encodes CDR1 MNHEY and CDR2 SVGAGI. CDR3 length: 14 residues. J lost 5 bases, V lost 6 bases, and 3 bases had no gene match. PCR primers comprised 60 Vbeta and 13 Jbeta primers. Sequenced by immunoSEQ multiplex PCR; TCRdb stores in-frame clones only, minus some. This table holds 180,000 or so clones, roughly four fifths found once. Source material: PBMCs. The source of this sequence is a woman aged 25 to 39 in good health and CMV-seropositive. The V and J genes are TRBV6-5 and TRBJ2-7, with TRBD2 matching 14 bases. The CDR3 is CASRAGLAGDEQYF. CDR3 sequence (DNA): TGTGCCAGCAGGGCGGGACTAGCGGGAGACGAGCAGTACTTC.